What follows describes a single TCR beta chain. Antigen: not known. This entry comes from a study of T-cell memory formation after mild COVID-19. Study overall: TCR clusters were mostly confined to one donor each. General study results and limits: Among contracting clones, CD4+ were mainly CM/EM and CD8+ enriched in EMRA. Prior to infection, memory already included some responding clones, suggesting cross-reactive memory joined.

TCRdb re-analysed the 5' RACE reads in MiXCR, keeping a single row per CDR3 protein. The sample lists fewer than 350,000 distinct CDR3 sequences, 8.2% occurring once. Germline V gives CDR1 MGHRA, CDR2 YSYEKL. This CDR3 region has 14 residues. Trimming cost V 0 bases and J 8 bases, with 10 bases left between them. This TCR came from a man between 18 and 35 years old who had mild COVID-19 (a few samples of this study predate the infection). Cell type and time point are not known. Sequenced material: PBMCs or a T cell subset sorted from them (not recorded which). This chain joins TRBV4-1 and TRBJ1-4; no firm D call. Written as DNA, the CDR3 is TGCGCCAGCAGCCAAGAAGGTGGATACGAAAAACTGTTTTTT. Translation: CASSQEGGYEKLFF.